Sequencing of this T cell receptor beta chain was carried out in a study of Ad26.COV2.S vaccination and SARS-CoV-2 variants. The V gene end was trimmed by 0 bases and the J gene end by 2 bases; junction bases not matched to a gene: 0. Germline V gene sequence: CDR1 SGHTS, CDR2 YDEGEE. This CDR3 spans 14 amino acids. Here immunoSEQ multiplex PCR was the method, and the copy in TCRdb shows in-frame clones only, minus some. The sample holds more than 250,000 clones, around 87% seen once. In regard to this clone: The target antigen is unknown.

Study results and caveats: With respect to non-spike TCR breadth, vaccine and placebo recipients were similar.

Treatment denoted: 15 to 20 received Ad26.COV2.S at low or high dose, single or two shots; 5 received placebo; per-sample allocation not given. After the first vaccine or placebo injection, samples were drawn on day 63. The V gene is TRBV5-8, the J gene TRBJ2-5; 8 nucleotides align to TRBD1. This clonotype was sampled from a person aged 18-65 years who received the Ad26.COV2.S COVID-19 vaccine or a placebo. This specimen was peripheral blood, taken in a trial of Ad26.COV2.S vaccine versus placebo. The CDR3 here is CASSLGQGQETQYF. In DNA form, the CDR3 reads TGTGCCAGCAGCTTGGGACAGGGGCAAGAGACCCAGTACTTC. Full variable domain (remainder filled in from reference TRBV5-8 and TRBJ2-5): EAGVTQSPTHLIKTRGQQATLRCSPISGHTSVYWYQQALGLGLQFLLWYDEGEERNRGNFPPRFSGRQFPNYSSELNVNALELEDSALYLCASSLGQGQETQYFGPGTRLLVL.